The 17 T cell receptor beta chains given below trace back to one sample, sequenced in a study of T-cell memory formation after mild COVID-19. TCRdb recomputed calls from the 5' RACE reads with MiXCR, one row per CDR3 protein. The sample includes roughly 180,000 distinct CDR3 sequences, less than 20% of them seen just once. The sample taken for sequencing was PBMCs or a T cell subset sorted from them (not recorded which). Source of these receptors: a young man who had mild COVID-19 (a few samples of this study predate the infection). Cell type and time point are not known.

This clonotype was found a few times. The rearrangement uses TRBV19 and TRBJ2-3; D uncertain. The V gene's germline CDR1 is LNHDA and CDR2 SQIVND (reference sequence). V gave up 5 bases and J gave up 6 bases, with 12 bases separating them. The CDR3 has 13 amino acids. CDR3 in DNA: TGTGCCAGTAGTTTCCTATCGGCGGATACGCAGTATTTT. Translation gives CASSFLSADTQYF.

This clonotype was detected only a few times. The CDR3 loop is CASSVGGQPSTDTQYF. The CDR3 DNA reads as TGTGCCAGCAGCGTAGGGGGACAGCCTAGCACAGATACGCAGTATTTT. The V gene is TRBV9, the J gene TRBJ2-3; the match to TRBD1 covers 7 bases. Germline assignment: CDR1 SGDLS and CDR2 YYNGEE. V lost 0 bases, J lost 0 bases, and 4 bases stayed unmatched. This CDR3 has 16 amino acids. The full variable domain, in which reference TRBV9 and TRBJ2-3 provide the parts outside the CDR3, is DSGVTQTPKHLITATGQRVTLRCSPRSGDLSVYWYQQSLDQGLQFLIQYYNGEERAKGNILERFSAQQFPDLHSELNLSSLELGDSALYFCASSVGGQPSTDTQYFGPGTRLTVL.

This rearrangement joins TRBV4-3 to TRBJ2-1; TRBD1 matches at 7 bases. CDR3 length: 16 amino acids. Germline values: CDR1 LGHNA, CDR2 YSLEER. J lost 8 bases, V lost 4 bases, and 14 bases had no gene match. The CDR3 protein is CASSRATGEPTDEQFF. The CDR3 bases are TGCGCCAGCAGCCGGGCCACAGGGGAACCCACGGATGAGCAGTTCTTC.

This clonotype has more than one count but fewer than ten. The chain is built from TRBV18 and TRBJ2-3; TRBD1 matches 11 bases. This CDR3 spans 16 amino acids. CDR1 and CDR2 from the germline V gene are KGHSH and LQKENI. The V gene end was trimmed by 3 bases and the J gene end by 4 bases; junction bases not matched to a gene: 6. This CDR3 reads CASSPRTGGVSDTQYF. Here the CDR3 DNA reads TGTGCCAGCTCACCTAGGACAGGGGGCGTTTCAGATACGCAGTATTTT. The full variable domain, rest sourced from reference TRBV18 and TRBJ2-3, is NAGVMQNPRHLVRRRGQEARLRCSPMKGHSHVYWYRQLPEEGLKFMVYLQKENIIDESGMPKERFSAEFPKEGPSILRIQQVVRGDSAAYFCASSPRTGGVSDTQYFGPGTRLTVL.

In nucleotides, the CDR3 is TGTGCCAGCAGCTTAAACGAGGGGACCTACAATGAGCAGTTCTTC. Amino acids: CASSLNEGTYNEQFF. The genes are TRBV7-3 and TRBJ2-1, with D possibly called TRBD1 or TRBD2 (5 bases each). Trimming took off 1 base at V and 2 bases at J, with 9 bases between the two ends. This CDR3 spans 15 amino acids. Germline CDR1 SGHTA, CDR2 FQGTGA.

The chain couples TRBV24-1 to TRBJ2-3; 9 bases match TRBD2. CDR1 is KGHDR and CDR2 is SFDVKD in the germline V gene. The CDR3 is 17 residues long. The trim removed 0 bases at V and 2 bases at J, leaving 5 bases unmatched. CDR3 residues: CATSDLWLAGITDTQYF. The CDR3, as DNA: TGTGCCACCAGTGATTTGTGGCTAGCGGGGATCACAGATACGCAGTATTTT.

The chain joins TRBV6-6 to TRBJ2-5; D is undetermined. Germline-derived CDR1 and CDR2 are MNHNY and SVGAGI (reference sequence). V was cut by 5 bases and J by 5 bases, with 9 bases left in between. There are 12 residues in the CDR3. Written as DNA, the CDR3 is TGTGCCAGCAGTCGGACCTGGGAGACCCAGTACTTC. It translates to CASSRTWETQYF.

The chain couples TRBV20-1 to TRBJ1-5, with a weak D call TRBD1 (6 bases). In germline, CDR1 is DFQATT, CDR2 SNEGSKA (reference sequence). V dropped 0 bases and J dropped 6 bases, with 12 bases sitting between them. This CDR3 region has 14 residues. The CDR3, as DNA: TGCAGTGCTAGAGAGGGGGGGGCTGGTCAGCCCCAGCATTTT. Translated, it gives CSAREGGAGQPQHF.

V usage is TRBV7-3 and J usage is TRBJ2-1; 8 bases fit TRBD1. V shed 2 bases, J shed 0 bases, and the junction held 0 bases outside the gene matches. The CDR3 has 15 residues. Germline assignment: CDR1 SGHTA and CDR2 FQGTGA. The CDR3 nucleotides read TGTGCCAGCAGCTTAGACAGGGGCTCCTACAATGAGCAGTTCTTC. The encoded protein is CASSLDRGSYNEQFF.

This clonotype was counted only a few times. This chain's CDR3 is CASSRETGGAEELFF. The DNA for the CDR3 is TGTGCCAGCAGCCGCGAAACGGGAGGGGCCGAGGAGCTGTTTTTT. The chain joins TRBV4-2 to TRBJ2-2; 8 bases line up with TRBD2. Unmatched junction bases numbered 11, after V lost 4 bases and J lost 10 bases. CDR3 length: 15 amino acids. CDR1 and CDR2 (germline): LGHNA, YNFKEQ.

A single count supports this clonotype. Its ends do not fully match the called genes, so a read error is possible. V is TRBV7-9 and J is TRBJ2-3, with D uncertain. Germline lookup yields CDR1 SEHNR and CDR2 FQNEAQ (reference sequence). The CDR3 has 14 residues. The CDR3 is CASTLPDSTDTQYF. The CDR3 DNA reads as TGTGCCAGCACCTTACCGGATAGCACAGATACGCAGTATTTT.

CDR3 residues: CSARVLWAGDTYEQYF. The DNA for the CDR3 is TGCAGTGCTAGAGTTTTGTGGGCAGGTGACACCTACGAGCAGTACTTC. The genes are TRBV20-1 and TRBJ2-7; D is ambiguous. Trimming took 1 base from V and 2 from J, leaving 18 bases between them. The germline V gene has CDR1 DFQATT and CDR2 SNEGSKA (reference sequence). This CDR3 has 16 residues.

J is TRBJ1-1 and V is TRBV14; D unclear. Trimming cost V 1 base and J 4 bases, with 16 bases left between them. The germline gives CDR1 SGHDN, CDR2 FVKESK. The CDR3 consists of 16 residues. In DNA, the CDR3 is TGTGCCAGCAGCCAAGTAGGGCAGCCCGCCCGCACTGAAGCTTTCTTT. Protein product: CASSQVGQPARTEAFF.

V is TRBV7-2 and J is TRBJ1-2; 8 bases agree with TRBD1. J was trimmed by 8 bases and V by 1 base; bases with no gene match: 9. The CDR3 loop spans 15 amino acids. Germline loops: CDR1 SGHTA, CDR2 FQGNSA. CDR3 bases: TGTGCCAGCAGCTTAGATACAGGGGGACTGCGGGGCTACACCTTC. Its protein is CASSLDTGGLRGYTF.

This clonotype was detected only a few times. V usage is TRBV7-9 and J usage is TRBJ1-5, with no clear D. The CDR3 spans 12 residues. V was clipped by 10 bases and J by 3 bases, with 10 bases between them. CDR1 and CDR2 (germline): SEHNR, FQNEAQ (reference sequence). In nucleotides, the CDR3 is TGTGCCACCTCGGTCGACAATCAGCCCCAGCATTTT. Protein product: CATSVDNQPQHF.

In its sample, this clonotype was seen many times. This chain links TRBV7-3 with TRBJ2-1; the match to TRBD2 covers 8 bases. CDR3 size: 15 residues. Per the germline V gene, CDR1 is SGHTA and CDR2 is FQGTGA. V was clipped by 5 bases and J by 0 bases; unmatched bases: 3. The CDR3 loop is CASSRGGSSYNEQFF. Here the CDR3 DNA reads TGTGCCAGCAGCCGGGGGGGAAGCTCCTACAATGAGCAGTTCTTC.

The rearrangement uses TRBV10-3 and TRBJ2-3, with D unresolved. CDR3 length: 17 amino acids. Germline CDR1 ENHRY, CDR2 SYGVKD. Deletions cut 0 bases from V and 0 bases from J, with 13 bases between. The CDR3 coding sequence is TGTGCCATCAGTGAGTCTTTGGGTGAAACTAGCACAGATACGCAGTATTTT. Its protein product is CAISESLGETSTDTQYF.